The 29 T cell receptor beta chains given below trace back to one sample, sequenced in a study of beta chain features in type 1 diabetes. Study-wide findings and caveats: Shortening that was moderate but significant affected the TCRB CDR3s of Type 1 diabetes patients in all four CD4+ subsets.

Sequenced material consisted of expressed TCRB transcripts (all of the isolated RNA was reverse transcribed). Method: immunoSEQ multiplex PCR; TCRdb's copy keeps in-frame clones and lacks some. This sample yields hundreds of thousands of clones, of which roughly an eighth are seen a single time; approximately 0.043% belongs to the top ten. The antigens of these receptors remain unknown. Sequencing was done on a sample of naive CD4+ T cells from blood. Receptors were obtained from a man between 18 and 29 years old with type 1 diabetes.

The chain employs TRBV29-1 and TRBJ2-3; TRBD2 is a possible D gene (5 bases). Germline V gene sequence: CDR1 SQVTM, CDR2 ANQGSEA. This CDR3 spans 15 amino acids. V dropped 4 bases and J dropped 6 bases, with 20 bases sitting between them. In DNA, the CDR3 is TGCAGCGTTGTCCCGACTGCGGAGGCAATGGATACGCAGTATTTT. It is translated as CSVVPTAEAMDTQYF.

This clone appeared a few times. CDR3 loop: CASSDAGLLSEKLFF. In DNA, the CDR3 is TGTGCCAGCAGCGATGCCGGGTTATTGAGTGAAAAACTGTTTTTT. The rearrangement joins TRBV5-4 to TRBJ1-4, with D uncertain. Trimming took off 4 bases at V and 7 bases at J, with 17 bases between the two ends. Germline V lookup: CDR1 SGHNT, CDR2 YYREEE (reference sequence). The CDR3 runs 15 residues.

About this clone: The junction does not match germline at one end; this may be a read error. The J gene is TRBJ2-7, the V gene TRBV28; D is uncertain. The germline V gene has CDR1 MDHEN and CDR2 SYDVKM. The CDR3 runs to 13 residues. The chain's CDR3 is CTSRRGSSYEQYF. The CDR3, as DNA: TGTACCAGCAGAAGAGGAAGCTCCTACGAGCAGTACTTC.

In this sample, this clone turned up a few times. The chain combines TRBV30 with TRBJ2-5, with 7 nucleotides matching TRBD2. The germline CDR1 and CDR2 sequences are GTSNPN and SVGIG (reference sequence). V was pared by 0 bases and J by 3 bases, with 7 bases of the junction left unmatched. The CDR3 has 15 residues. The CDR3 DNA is TGTGCCTGGAGTGTATCTCTAGCGGAAAAAGAGACCCAGTACTTC. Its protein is CAWSVSLAEKETQYF.

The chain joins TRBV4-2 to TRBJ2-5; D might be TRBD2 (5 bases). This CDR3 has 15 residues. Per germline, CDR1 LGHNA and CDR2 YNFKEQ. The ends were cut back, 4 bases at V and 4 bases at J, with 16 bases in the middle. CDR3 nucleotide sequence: TGTGCCAGCAGCCCCTACCCCGCAGGAGGAGAGACCCAGTACTTC. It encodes CASSPYPAGGETQYF.

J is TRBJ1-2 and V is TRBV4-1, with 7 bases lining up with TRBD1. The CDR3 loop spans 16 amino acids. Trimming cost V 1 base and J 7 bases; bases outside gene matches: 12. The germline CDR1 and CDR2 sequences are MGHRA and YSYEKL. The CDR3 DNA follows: TGCGCCAGCAGCCAAGGAGGGCGAGGGGGCTCGTTTGGCTACACCTTC. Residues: CASSQGGRGGSFGYTF.

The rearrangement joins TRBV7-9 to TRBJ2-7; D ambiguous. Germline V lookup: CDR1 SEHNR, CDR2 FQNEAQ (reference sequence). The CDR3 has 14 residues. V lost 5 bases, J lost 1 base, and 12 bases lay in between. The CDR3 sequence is CASSTQTASYEQYF. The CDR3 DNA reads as TGTGCCAGCAGCACCCAGACGGCATCCTACGAGCAGTACTTC. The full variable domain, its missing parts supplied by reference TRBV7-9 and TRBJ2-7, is DTGVSQNPRHKITKRGQNVTFRCDPISEHNRLYWYRQTLGQGPEFLTYFQNEAQLEKSRLLSDRFSAERPKGSFSTLEIQRTEQGDSAMYLCASSTQTASYEQYFGPGTRLTVT.

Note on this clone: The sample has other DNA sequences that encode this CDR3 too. This chain's CDR3 is CASSGETQYF. The CDR3 DNA reads as TGCGCCAGCAGTGGCGAGACCCAGTACTTC. The rearrangement uses TRBV5-1 and TRBJ2-5; D is ambiguous. Trimming left V 5 bases short and J 5 bases short, with 4 bases between. CDR3 size: 10 residues. The V gene's germline CDR1 is SGHRS and CDR2 YFSETQ. Together with reference TRBV5-1 and TRBJ2-5, the CDR3 gives the full variable domain: KAGVTQTPRYLIKTRGQQVTLSCSPISGHRSVSWYQQTPGQGLQFLFEYFSETQRNKGNFPGRFSGRQFSNSRSEMNVSTLELGDSALYLCASSGETQYFGPGTRLLVL.

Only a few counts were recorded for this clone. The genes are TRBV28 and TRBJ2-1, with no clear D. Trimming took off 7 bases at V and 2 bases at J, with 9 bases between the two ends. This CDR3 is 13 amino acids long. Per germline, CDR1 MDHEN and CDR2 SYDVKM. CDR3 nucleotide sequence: TGTGCCAGCACCGAAGCGCCCTACAATGAGCAGTTCTTC. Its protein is CASTEAPYNEQFF.

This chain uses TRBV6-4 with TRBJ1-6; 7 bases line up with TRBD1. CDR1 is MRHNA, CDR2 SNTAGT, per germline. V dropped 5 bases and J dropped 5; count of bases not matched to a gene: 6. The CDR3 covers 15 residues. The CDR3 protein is CASSMSGQNNSPLHF. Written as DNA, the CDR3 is TGTGCCAGCAGTATGTCGGGACAGAATAATTCACCCCTCCACTTT.

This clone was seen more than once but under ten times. CDR3 loop: CASSTDTGAITF. DNA of the CDR3: TGTGCCAGCTCGACCGACACGGGGGCAATCACCTTC. This rearrangement joins TRBV5-6 to TRBJ1-2, with a weak D call TRBD1 (6 bases). CDR1 is SGHDT and CDR2 is YYEEEE in the germline V gene. V was shortened by 7 bases and J by 13 bases, with 20 bases between the two germline ends. The CDR3 covers 12 residues. The complete variable domain, with remaining parts taken from reference TRBV5-6 and TRBJ1-2, reads DAGVTQSPTHLIKTRGQQVTLRCSPKSGHDTVSWYQQALGQGPQFIFQYYEEEERQRGNFPDRFSGHQFPNYSSELNVNALLLGDSALYLCASSTDTGAITFGSGTRLTVV.

The chain's CDR3 is CAWSGTHGYTF. The CDR3 DNA sequence: TGTGCCTGGAGTGGGACGCATGGCTACACCTTC. The chain combines TRBV30 with TRBJ1-2; no firm D call. The CDR3 has 11 amino acids. Per germline, CDR1 GTSNPN and CDR2 SVGIG (reference sequence). V lost 1 base and J lost 6, with 6 bases in between.

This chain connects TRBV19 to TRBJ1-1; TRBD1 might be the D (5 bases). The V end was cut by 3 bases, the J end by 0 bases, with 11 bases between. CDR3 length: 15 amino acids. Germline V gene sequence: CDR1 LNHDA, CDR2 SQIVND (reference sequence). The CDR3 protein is CASSIGALVNTEAFF. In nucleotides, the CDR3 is TGTGCCAGTAGTATTGGGGCCCTGGTGAACACTGAAGCTTTCTTT.

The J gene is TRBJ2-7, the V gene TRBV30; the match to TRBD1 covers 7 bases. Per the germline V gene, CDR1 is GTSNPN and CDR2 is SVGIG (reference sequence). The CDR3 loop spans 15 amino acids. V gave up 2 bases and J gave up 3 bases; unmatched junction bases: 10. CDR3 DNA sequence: TGTGCCTGGAGTTCAACCGGGACAGTAGACTACGAGCAGTACTTC. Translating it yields CAWSSTGTVDYEQYF. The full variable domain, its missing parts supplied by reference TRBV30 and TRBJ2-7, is SQTIHQWPATLVQPVGSPLSLECTVEGTSNPNLYWYRQAAGRGLQLLFYSVGIGQISSEVPQNLSASRPQDRQFILSSKKLLLSDSGFYLCAWSSTGTVDYEQYFGPGTRLTVT.

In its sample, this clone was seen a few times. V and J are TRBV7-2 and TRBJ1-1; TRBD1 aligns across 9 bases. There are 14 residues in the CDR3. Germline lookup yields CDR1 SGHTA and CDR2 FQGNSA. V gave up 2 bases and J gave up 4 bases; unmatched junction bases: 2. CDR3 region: CASSLKTGGTEAFF. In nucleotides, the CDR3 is TGTGCCAGCAGCTTAAAGACAGGGGGCACTGAAGCTTTCTTT.

The CDR3 sequence: CASSHPLGGLAVSTDTQYF. The CDR3 DNA reads as TGCGCCAGCAGCCATCCCTTGGGTGGGCTAGCGGTTAGCACAGATACGCAGTATTTT. This rearrangement joins TRBV4-1 to TRBJ2-3, with 7 bases identical to TRBD2. Germline CDR1 is MGHRA and CDR2 is YSYEKL. CDR3 size: 19 residues. V lost 3 bases, J lost 0 bases, and 15 bases stayed unmatched.

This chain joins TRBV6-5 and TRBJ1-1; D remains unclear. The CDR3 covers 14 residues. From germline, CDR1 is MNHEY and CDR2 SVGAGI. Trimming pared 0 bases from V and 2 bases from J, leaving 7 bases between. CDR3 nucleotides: TGTGCCAGCAGTTACTCCGGTGCCAACACTGAAGCTTTCTTT. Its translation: CASSYSGANTEAFF.

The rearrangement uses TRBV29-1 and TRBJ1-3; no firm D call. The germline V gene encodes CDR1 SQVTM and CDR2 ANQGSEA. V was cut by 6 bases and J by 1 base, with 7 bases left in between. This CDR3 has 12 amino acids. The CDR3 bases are TGCAGCGTGACCGATTCTGGAAACACCATATATTTT. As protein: CSVTDSGNTIYF.

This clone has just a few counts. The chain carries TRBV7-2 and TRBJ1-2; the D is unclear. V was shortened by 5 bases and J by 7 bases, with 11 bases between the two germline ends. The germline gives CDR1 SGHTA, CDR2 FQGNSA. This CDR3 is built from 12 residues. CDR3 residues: CASSPQVRGYTF. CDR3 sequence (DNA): TGTGCCAGCAGCCCCCAGGTCCGTGGCTACACCTTC.

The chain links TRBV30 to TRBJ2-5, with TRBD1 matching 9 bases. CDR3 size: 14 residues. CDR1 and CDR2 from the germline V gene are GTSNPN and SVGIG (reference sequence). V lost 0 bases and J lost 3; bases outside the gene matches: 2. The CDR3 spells CAWSVGTGKETQYF. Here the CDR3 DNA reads TGTGCCTGGAGTGTCGGGACAGGGAAAGAGACCCAGTACTTC.

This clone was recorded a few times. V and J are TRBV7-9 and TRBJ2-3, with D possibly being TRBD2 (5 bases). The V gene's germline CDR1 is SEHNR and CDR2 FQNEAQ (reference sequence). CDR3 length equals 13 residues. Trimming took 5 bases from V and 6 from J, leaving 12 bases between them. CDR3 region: CASSPAGQDTQYF. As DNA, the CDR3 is TGTGCCAGCAGCCCCGCGGGTCAGGATACGCAGTATTTT.

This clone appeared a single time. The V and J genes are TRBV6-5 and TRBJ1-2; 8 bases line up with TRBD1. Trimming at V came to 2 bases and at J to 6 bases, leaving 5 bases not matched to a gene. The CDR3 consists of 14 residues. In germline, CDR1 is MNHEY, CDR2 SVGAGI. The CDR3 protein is CASSYTDRVDGYTF. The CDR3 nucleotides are TGTGCCAGCAGTTACACGGACAGGGTGGATGGCTACACCTTC.

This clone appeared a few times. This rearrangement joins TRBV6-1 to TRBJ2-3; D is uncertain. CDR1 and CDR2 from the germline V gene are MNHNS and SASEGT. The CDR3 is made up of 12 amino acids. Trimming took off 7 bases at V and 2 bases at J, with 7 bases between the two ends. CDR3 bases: TGTGCCAGCATCCCTTCCACAGATACGCAGTATTTT. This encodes CASIPSTDTQYF.

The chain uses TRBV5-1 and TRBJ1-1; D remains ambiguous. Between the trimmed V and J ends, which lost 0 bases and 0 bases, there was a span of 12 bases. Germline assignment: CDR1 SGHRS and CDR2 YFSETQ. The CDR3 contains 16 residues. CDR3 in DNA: TGCGCCAGCAGCTTGGCTCAGGCGCCCATGAACACTGAAGCTTTCTTT. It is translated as CASSLAQAPMNTEAFF.

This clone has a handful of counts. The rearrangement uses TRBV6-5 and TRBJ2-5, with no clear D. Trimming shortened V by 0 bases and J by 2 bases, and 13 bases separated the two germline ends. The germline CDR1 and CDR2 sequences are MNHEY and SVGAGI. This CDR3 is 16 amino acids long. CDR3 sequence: CASSYSRLVGQETQYF. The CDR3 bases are TGTGCCAGCAGTTACTCCCGGCTAGTGGGGCAAGAGACCCAGTACTTC.

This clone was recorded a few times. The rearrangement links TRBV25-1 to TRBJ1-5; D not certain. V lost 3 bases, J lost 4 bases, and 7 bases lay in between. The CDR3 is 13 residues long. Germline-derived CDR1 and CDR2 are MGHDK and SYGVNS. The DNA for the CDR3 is TGTGCCAGCAGTGATGGGGTTAATCAGCCCCAGCATTTT. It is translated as CASSDGVNQPQHF.

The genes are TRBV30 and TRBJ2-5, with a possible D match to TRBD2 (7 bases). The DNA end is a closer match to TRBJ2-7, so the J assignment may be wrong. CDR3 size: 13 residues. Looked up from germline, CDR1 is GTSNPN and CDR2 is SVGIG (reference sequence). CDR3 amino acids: CAWSVGGDTEQYF. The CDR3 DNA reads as TGTGCCTGGAGTGTAGGGGGGGATACCGAGCAGTACTTC.

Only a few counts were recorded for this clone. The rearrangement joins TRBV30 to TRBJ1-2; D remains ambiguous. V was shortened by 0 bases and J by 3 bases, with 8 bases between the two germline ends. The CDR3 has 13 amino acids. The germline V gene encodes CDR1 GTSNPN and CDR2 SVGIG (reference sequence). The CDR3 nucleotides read TGTGCCTGGAGTGTATGGGGTGACTATGGCTACACCTTC. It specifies CAWSVWGDYGYTF.

The CDR3 region has the DNA TGCGCCAGCGCCAGCTACAATGAGCAGTTCTTC. Its translation is CASASYNEQFF. V usage is TRBV5-1 and J usage is TRBJ2-1; D not certain. Per the germline V gene, CDR1 is SGHRS and CDR2 is YFSETQ. The V end was cut by 7 bases, the J end by 3 bases, with 5 bases between. CDR3 size: 11 residues. The whole variable domain, filled in from reference TRBV5-1 and TRBJ2-1, reads KAGVTQTPRYLIKTRGQQVTLSCSPISGHRSVSWYQQTPGQGLQFLFEYFSETQRNKGNFPGRFSGRQFSNSRSEMNVSTLELGDSALYLCASASYNEQFFGPGTRLTVL.